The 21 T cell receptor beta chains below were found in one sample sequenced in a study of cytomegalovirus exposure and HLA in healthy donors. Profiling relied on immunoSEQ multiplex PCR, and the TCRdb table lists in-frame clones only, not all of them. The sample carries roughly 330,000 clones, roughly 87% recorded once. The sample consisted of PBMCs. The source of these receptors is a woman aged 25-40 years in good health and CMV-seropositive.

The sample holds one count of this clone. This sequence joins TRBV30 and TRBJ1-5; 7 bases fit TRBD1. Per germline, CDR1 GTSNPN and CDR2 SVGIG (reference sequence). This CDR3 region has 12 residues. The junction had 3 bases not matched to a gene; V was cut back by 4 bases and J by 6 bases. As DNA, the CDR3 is TGTGCCTGGAATACAGGGGTTCAGCCCCAGCATTTT. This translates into CAWNTGVQPQHF. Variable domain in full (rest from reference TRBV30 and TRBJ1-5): SQTIHQWPATLVQPVGSPLSLECTVEGTSNPNLYWYRQAAGRGLQLLFYSVGIGQISSEVPQNLSASRPQDRQFILSSKKLLLSDSGFYLCAWNTGVQPQHFGDGTRLSIL.

Written as DNA, the CDR3 is TGTGCCAGCCAGGACAGGACTGAAGCTTTCTTT. This sequence encodes CASQDRTEAFF. The V gene is TRBV28, the J gene TRBJ1-1; 7 nucleotides match TRBD1. Germline values: CDR1 MDHEN, CDR2 SYDVKM. The CDR3 extends over 11 amino acids. Trimming took 8 bases from V and 5 from J; bases not matched to a gene: 2.

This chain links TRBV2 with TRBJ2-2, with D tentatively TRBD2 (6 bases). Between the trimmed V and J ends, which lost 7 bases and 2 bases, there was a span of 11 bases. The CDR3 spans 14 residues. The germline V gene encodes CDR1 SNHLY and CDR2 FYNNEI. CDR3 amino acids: CASTRDSNTGELFF. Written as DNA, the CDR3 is TGTGCCAGCACTCGGGACTCAAACACCGGGGAGCTGTTTTTT.

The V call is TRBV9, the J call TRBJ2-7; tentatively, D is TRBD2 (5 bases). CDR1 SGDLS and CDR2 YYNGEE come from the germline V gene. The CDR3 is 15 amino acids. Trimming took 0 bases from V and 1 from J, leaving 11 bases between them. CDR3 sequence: CASSVADFNSYEQYF. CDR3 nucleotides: TGTGCCAGCAGCGTAGCGGACTTTAATTCCTACGAGCAGTACTTC. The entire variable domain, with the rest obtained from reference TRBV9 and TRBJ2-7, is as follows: DSGVTQTPKHLITATGQRVTLRCSPRSGDLSVYWYQQSLDQGLQFLIQYYNGEERAKGNILERFSAQQFPDLHSELNLSSLELGDSALYFCASSVADFNSYEQYFGPGTRLTVT.

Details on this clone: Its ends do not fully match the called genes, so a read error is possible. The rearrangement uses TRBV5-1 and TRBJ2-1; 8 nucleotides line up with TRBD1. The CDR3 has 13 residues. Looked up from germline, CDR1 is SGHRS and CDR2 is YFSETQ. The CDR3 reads CASSLVGQAPSLF. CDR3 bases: TGCGCCAGCAGCTTGGTGGGACAGGCCCCCTCGCTCTTC. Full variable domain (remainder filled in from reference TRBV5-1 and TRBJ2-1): KAGVTQTPRYLIKTRGQQVTLSCSPISGHRSVSWYQQTPGQGLQFLFEYFSETQRNKGNFPGRFSGRQFSNSRSEMNVSTLELGDSALYLCASSLVGQAPSLFGPGTRLTVL.

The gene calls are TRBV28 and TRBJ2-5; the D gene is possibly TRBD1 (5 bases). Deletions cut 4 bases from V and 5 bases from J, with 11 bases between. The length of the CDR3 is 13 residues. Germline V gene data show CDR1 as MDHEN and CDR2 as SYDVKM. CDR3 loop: CASSSQGTETQYF. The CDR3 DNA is TGTGCCAGCAGTTCCCAGGGTACGGAGACCCAGTACTTC. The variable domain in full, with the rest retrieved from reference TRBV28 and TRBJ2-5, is DVKVTQSSRYLVKRTGEKVFLECVQDMDHENMFWYRQDPGLGLRLIYFSYDVKMKEKGDIPEGYSVSREKKERFSLILESASTNQTSMYLCASSSQGTETQYFGPGTRLLVL.

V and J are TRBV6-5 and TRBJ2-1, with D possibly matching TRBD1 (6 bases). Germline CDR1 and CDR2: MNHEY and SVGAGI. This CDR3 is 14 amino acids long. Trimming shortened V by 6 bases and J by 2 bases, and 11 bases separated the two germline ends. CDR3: CASSWNRAYNEQFF. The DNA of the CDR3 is TGTGCCAGCAGCTGGAACAGGGCCTACAATGAGCAGTTCTTC.

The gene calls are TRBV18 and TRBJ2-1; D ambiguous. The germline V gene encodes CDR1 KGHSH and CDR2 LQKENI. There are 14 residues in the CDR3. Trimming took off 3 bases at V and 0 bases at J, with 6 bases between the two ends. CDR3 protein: CASSPGSSYNEQFF. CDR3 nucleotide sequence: TGTGCCAGCTCACCTGGTAGCTCCTACAATGAGCAGTTCTTC.

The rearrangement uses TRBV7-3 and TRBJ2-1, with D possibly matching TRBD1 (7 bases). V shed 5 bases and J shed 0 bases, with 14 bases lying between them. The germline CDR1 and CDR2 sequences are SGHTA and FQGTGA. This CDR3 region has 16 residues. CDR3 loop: CASSRIRGASYNEQFF. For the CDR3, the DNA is TGTGCCAGCAGCAGAATCAGGGGGGCCTCCTACAATGAGCAGTTCTTC. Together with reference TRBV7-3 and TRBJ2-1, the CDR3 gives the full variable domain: GAGVSQTPSNKVTEKGKYVELRCDPISGHTALYWYRQSLGQGPEFLIYFQGTGAADDSGLPNDRFFAVRPEGSVSTLKIQRTERGDSAVYLCASSRIRGASYNEQFFGPGTRLTVL.

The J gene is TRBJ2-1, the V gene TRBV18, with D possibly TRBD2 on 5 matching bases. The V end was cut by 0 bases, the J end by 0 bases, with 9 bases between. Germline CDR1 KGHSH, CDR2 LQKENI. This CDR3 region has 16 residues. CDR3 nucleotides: TGTGCCAGCTCACCACCAGAGGGTCGCTCCTACAATGAGCAGTTCTTC. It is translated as CASSPPEGRSYNEQFF.

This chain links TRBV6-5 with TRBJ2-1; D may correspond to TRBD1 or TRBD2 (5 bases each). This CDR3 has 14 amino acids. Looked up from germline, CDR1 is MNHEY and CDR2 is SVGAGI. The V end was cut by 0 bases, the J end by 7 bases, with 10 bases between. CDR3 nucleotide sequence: TGTGCCAGCAGTTACTCTCTGGGGACGAATGAGCAGTTCTTC. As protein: CASSYSLGTNEQFF.

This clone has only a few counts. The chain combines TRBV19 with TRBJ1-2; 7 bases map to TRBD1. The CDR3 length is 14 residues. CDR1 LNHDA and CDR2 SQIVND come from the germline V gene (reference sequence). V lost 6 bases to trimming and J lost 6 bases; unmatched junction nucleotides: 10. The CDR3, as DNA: TGTGCCAGTAGGTCAGACAGGGTAGGCGATGGCTACACCTTC. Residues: CASRSDRVGDGYTF.

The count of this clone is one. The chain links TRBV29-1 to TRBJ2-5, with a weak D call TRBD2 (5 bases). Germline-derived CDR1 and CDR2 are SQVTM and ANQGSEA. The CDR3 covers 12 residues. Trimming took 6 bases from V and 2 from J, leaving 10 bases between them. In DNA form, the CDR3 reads TGCAGCGTGAGACTATATCAAGAGACCCAGTACTTC. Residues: CSVRLYQETQYF.

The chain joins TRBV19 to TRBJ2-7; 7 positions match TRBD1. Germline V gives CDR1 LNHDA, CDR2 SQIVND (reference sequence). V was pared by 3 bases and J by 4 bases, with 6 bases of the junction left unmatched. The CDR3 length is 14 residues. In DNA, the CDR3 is TGTGCCAGTAGTATCGCTGGACAGGAATACGAGCAGTACTTC. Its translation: CASSIAGQEYEQYF.

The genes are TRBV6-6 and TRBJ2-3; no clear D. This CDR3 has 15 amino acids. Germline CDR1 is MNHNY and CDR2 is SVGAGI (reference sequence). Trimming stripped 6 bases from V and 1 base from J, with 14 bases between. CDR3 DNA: TGTGCCAGCAGCTACCTCCATGGGGGCACAGATACGCAGTATTTT. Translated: CASSYLHGGTDTQYF.

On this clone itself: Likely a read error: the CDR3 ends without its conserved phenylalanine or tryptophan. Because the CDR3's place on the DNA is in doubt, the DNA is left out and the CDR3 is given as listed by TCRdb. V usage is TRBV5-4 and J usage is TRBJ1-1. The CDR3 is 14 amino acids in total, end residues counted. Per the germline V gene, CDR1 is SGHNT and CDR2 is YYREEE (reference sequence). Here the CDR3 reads CASSLGMGFEIGFS.

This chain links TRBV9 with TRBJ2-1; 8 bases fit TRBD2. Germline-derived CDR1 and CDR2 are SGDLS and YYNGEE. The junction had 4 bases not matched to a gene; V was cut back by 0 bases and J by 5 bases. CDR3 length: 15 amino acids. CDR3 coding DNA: TGTGCCAGCAGCGTAGTGAGCGGGAGTAACAATGAGCAGTTCTTC. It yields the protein CASSVVSGSNNEQFF.

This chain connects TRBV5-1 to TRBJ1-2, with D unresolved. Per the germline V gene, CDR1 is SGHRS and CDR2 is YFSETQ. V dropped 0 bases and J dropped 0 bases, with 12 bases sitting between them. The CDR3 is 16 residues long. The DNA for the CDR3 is TGCGCCAGCAGCTTGGTCCGGCAGCGAGCTAACTATGGCTACACCTTC. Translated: CASSLVRQRANYGYTF.

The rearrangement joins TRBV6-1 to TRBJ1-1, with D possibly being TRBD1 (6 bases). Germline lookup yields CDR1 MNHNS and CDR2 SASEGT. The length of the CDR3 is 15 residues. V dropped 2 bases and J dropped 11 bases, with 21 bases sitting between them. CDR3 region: CASSEYRSRSGDAFF. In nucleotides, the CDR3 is TGTGCCAGCAGTGAATACAGGAGCCGATCAGGGGATGCTTTCTTT.

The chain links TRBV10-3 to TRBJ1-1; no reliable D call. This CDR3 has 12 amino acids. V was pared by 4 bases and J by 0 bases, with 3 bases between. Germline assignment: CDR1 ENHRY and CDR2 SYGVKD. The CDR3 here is CAISGVNTEAFF. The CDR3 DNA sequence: TGTGCCATCAGTGGGGTGAACACTGAAGCTTTCTTT.

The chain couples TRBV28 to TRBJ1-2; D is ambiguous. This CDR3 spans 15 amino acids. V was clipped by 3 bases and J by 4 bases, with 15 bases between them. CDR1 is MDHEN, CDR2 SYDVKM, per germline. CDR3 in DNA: TGTGCCAGCAGTTTTTCGGGAACCGATCCCTATGGCTACACCTTC. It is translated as CASSFSGTDPYGYTF.